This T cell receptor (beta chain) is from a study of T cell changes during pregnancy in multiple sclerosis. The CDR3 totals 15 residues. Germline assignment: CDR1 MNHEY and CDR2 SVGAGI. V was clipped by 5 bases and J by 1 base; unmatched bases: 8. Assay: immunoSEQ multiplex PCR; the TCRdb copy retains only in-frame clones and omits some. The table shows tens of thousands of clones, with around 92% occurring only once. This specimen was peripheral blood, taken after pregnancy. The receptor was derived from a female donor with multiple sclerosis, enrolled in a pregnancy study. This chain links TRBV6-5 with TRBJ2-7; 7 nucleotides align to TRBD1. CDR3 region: CASSRDSAHSYEQYF. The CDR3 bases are TGTGCCAGCAGTCGGGACAGCGCACATTCCTACGAGCAGTACTTC.